These T cell receptor beta chains were read from a single sample in a study of shared clonotypes between healthy human individuals. Assay used: immunoSEQ multiplex PCR; TCRdb lists only in-frame clones, some missing. The sample has 950,000 to 1,100,000 clones, approximately 72% seen once; the top ten hold approximately 1.5%. Source material: memory CD4+ T cells sorted from blood. Source of these receptors: a man aged 18 to 29 in good health. Both conserved end residues are part of each CDR3. The D gene is left open where the match is weak. Clone size is shown for a subset of rows, as once, few, many or a class of expanded clone.

D gene: TRBD1; V gene: TRBV10-3; clone size: -; J gene: TRBJ2-7; CDR3 DNA: TGTGCCATCAGAAGTAGACAGGGTCACGAGCAGTACTTC; CDR3 protein: CAIRSRQGHEQYF
D gene: -; V gene: TRBV6-1; clone size: -; J gene: TRBJ1-5; CDR3 DNA: TGTGCCAGCAGTGAACTTAGGGGGGCAGGTAGTCAGCCCCAGCATTTT; CDR3 protein: CASSELRGAGSQPQHF
D gene: TRBD1; V gene: TRBV7-6; clone size: few; J gene: TRBJ2-6; CDR3 DNA: TGTGCCAGCAGTCGAGGGACAGGGGGTCCCTCTGGGGCCAACGTCCTGACTTTC; CDR3 protein: CASSRGTGGPSGANVLTF
D gene: -; V gene: TRBV5-1; clone size: -; J gene: TRBJ2-1; CDR3 DNA: TGCGCCAGCAGCTTGTGGGACCATAAGCAGTTCTTC; CDR3 protein: CASSLWDHKQFF
D gene: TRBD2; V gene: TRBV7-2; clone size: many; J gene: TRBJ2-1; CDR3 DNA: TGTGCCAGCAGCTTACGCGGCCCAGCGGGGATTGGCAATGAGCAGTTCTTC; CDR3 protein: CASSLRGPAGIGNEQFF
D gene: -; V gene: TRBV27; clone size: few; J gene: TRBJ2-3; CDR3 DNA: TGTGCCAGCAGTGCTCGACTAGTCCGTGGGACAGATACGCAGTATTTT; CDR3 protein: CASSARLVRGTDTQYF
D gene: -; V gene: TRBV10-3; clone size: -; J gene: TRBJ1-4; CDR3 DNA: TGTGCCATCAGAGCAGAGAGGCAAGAAGAAAAACTGTTTTTT; CDR3 protein: CAIRAERQEEKLFF
D gene: -; V gene: TRBV11-2; clone size: -; J gene: TRBJ2-3; CDR3 DNA: TGTGCCAGCAGCCCCGGGTTAGCGAGCACAGATACGCAGTATTTT; CDR3 protein: CASSPGLASTDTQYF
D gene: -; V gene: TRBV6-1; clone size: -; J gene: TRBJ1-1; CDR3 DNA: TGTGCCAGCAGTGGCCGGGAGCCAGCCGGGGACACTGAAGCTTTCTTT; CDR3 protein: CASSGREPAGDTEAFF
D gene: TRBD1; V gene: TRBV27; clone size: -; J gene: TRBJ1-6; CDR3 DNA: TGTGCCAGCAGTTTATCGTACGGCGGACAGGGGGCAAATTCACCCCTCCACTTT; CDR3 protein: CASSLSYGGQGANSPLHF
D gene: -; V gene: TRBV5-8; clone size: -; J gene: TRBJ2-7; CDR3 DNA: TGTGCCAGCAGCGGTCGGGACGGCTACGAGCAGTACTTC; CDR3 protein: CASSGRDGYEQYF
D gene: -; V gene: TRBV5-1; clone size: -; J gene: TRBJ1-3; CDR3 DNA: TGCGCCAGCAGCTTGGACCCGGGTACGGGAGGAAACACCATATATTTT; CDR3 protein: CASSLDPGTGGNTIYF
D gene: -; V gene: TRBV5-4; clone size: many; J gene: TRBJ2-6; CDR3 DNA: TGTGCCAGCAGCTCGGGCAGGGTGGACGGGGCCAACGTCCTGACTTTC; CDR3 protein: CASSSGRVDGANVLTF
D gene: TRBD1; V gene: TRBV7-2; clone size: -; J gene: TRBJ1-4; CDR3 DNA: TGTGCCAGCAGCTCGACAGGGGGCCTTAATGAAAAACTGTTTTTT; CDR3 protein: CASSSTGGLNEKLFF
D gene: -; V gene: TRBV6-1; clone size: many; J gene: TRBJ2-7; CDR3 DNA: TGTGCCAGCAGTGAACTTCCTTCCTACGAGCAGTACTTC; CDR3 protein: CASSELPSYEQYF
D gene: TRBD1; V gene: TRBV4-3; clone size: -; J gene: TRBJ1-5; CDR3 DNA: TGCGCCAGCAGCCAAGATCTCACAGGGGCCAATCAGCCCCAGCATTTT; CDR3 protein: CASSQDLTGANQPQHF
D gene: -; V gene: TRBV4-2; clone size: -; J gene: TRBJ1-3; CDR3 DNA: TGTGCCAGCAGCCAAGGACGAGGTGGAAACACCATATATTTT; CDR3 protein: CASSQGRGGNTIYF
D gene: -; V gene: TRBV5-1; clone size: -; J gene: TRBJ2-5; CDR3 DNA: TGCGCCAGCAGCCCTGGGGGAGCACAAGAGACCCAGTACTTC; CDR3 protein: CASSPGGAQETQYF
D gene: -; V gene: TRBV7-9; clone size: once; J gene: TRBJ2-3; CDR3 DNA: TGTGCCAGCAGCCGGGACAAAAGCACAGATACGCAGTATTTT; CDR3 protein: CASSRDKSTDTQYF
D gene: TRBD1; V gene: TRBV4-3; clone size: few; J gene: TRBJ1-3; CDR3 DNA: TGCGCCAGCAGCCAGGTCGGGACAGGAGGGCGAAACACCATATATTTT; CDR3 protein: CASSQVGTGGRNTIYF
D gene: TRBD1; V gene: TRBV19; clone size: -; J gene: TRBJ2-6; CDR3 DNA: TGTGCCAGTAGTACCCCGTTTGGACAGGGGGCCTCTGGGGCCAACGTCCTGACTTTC; CDR3 protein: CASSTPFGQGASGANVLTF
D gene: TRBD1; V gene: TRBV28; clone size: once; J gene: TRBJ2-1; CDR3 DNA: TGTGCCAGCAGTTTTTCAGGGGGCGATGAGCAGTTCTTC; CDR3 protein: CASSFSGGDEQFF
D gene: -; V gene: TRBV10-3; clone size: once; J gene: TRBJ2-3; CDR3 DNA: TGTGCCATCAGGGGAAGGGGGGCTAGCACAGATACGCAGTATTTT; CDR3 protein: CAIRGRGASTDTQYF
D gene: TRBD1; V gene: TRBV30; clone size: -; J gene: TRBJ1-1; CDR3 DNA: TGTGCCTGGAGTCCCCGGACAGGGGGAGCTTTCTTT; CDR3 protein: CAWSPRTGGAFF
D gene: -; V gene: TRBV19; clone size: -; J gene: TRBJ1-2; CDR3 DNA: TGTGCCAGCGCGCACATCGGACAACCTCCAAACTATGGCTACACCTTC; CDR3 protein: CASAHIGQPPNYGYTF
D gene: -; V gene: TRBV5-1; clone size: -; J gene: TRBJ2-3; CDR3 DNA: TGCGCCAGCAGCTTGGGGGCGGATTCAGATACGCAGTATTTT; CDR3 protein: CASSLGADSDTQYF
D gene: TRBD2; V gene: TRBV2; clone size: -; J gene: TRBJ2-3; CDR3 DNA: TGTGCCAGCAGTGGGCTAGCGGGAGCAGATACGCAGTATTTT; CDR3 protein: CASSGLAGADTQYF
D gene: -; V gene: TRBV6-1; clone size: -; J gene: TRBJ1-1; CDR3 DNA: TGTGCCAGCAGGGGGGGTCGGGAAGCTTTCTTT; CDR3 protein: CASRGGREAFF
D gene: TRBD1; V gene: TRBV30; clone size: -; J gene: TRBJ2-5; CDR3 DNA: TGTGCCTGGGGTCCGGGACAGGGACAAGGGACCCAGTACTTC; CDR3 protein: CAWGPGQGQGTQYF
D gene: -; V gene: TRBV20-1; clone size: -; J gene: TRBJ2-7; CDR3 DNA: TGCAGTGCTGCCCCTAACTACGAGCAGTACTTC; CDR3 protein: CSAAPNYEQYF
D gene: TRBD1; V gene: TRBV7-2; clone size: -; J gene: TRBJ1-2; CDR3 DNA: TGTGCCAGCAGCTCCCCTGGGACAGGGAACTATGGCTACACCTTC; CDR3 protein: CASSSPGTGNYGYTF
D gene: -; V gene: TRBV9; clone size: -; J gene: TRBJ2-1; CDR3 DNA: TGTGCCAGCAGCACCCAGCAGCAGGCCCACGCAGAGCAGTTCTTC; CDR3 protein: CASSTQQQAHAEQFF
D gene: -; V gene: TRBV7-2; clone size: -; J gene: TRBJ1-6; CDR3 DNA: TGTGCCAGCAGCTTGGGGGCCAGATATTCACCCCTCCACTTT; CDR3 protein: CASSLGARYSPLHF
D gene: TRBD1; V gene: TRBV28; clone size: -; J gene: TRBJ1-6; CDR3 DNA: TGTGCCAGCAGTTCGGCGGAGGGGGCCCGAAGCTCCTATAATTCACCCCTCCACTTT; CDR3 protein: CASSSAEGARSSYNSPLHF
D gene: TRBD2; V gene: TRBV9; clone size: few; J gene: TRBJ2-1; CDR3 DNA: TGTGCCAGCAGCGTTCGCGGGGGGGCTCTGAACAATGAGCAGTTCTTC; CDR3 protein: CASSVRGGALNNEQFF
D gene: -; V gene: TRBV5-1; clone size: many; J gene: TRBJ2-1; CDR3 DNA: TGCGCCAGCGGAACTACCTTTCGGGAAACCAATGAGCAGTTCTTC; CDR3 protein: CASGTTFRETNEQFF
D gene: TRBD2; V gene: TRBV5-1; clone size: -; J gene: TRBJ2-1; CDR3 DNA: TGCGCCAGCAGCTTAAGAGAGATTACGGGAGGCAATGAGCAGTTCTTC; CDR3 protein: CASSLREITGGNEQFF
D gene: -; V gene: TRBV29-1; clone size: -; J gene: TRBJ1-5; CDR3 DNA: TGCAGCGTCGGTGGGGAGGGGCCTTATCAGCCCCAGCATTTT; CDR3 protein: CSVGGEGPYQPQHF
D gene: TRBD2; V gene: TRBV10-3; clone size: -; J gene: TRBJ2-1; CDR3 DNA: TGTGCCAGCATCGGAACTAGCGGTAACAATGAGCAGTTCTTC; CDR3 protein: CASIGTSGNNEQFF
D gene: TRBD2; V gene: TRBV4-3; clone size: -; J gene: TRBJ2-1; CDR3 DNA: TGCGCCAGCAGCCAAGAAAGGGGACTAGCGGGAGAAGAGCAGTTCTTC; CDR3 protein: CASSQERGLAGEEQFF
D gene: -; V gene: TRBV5-1; clone size: -; J gene: TRBJ2-7; CDR3 DNA: TGCGCCAGCAGCCAGCCCGGGACACTACACTACGAGCAGTACTTC; CDR3 protein: CASSQPGTLHYEQYF
D gene: -; V gene: TRBV7-9; clone size: -; J gene: TRBJ1-2; CDR3 DNA: TGTGCCAGCAGCTTAGGGGAGCTCTTTGGCTACACCTTC; CDR3 protein: CASSLGELFGYTF
D gene: -; V gene: TRBV6-6; clone size: -; J gene: TRBJ1-1; CDR3 DNA: TGTGCCAGCAGTAGAGGACAAAACACTGAAGCTTTCTTT; CDR3 protein: CASSRGQNTEAFF
D gene: -; V gene: TRBV9; clone size: -; J gene: TRBJ2-1; CDR3 DNA: TGTGCCAGCAGCACAGAGGGTAATGAGCAGTTCTTC; CDR3 protein: CASSTEGNEQFF
D gene: -; V gene: TRBV5-1; clone size: once; J gene: TRBJ2-6; CDR3 DNA: TGCGCCAGCAGCTTCATTAGTACCGGCTCTGGGGCCAACGTCCTGACTTTC; CDR3 protein: CASSFISTGSGANVLTF
D gene: -; V gene: TRBV29-1; clone size: -; J gene: TRBJ1-2; CDR3 DNA: TGCAGCGTTGAACAATTAGGTGGTGGCTATGGCTACACCTTC; CDR3 protein: CSVEQLGGGYGYTF
D gene: -; V gene: TRBV7-2; clone size: -; J gene: TRBJ1-4; CDR3 DNA: TGTGCCAGCAGCCCCCGGGGGACGGTCTCCGGGATAGATGGAAAACTGTTTTTT; CDR3 protein: CASSPRGTVSGIDGKLFF
D gene: TRBD1; V gene: TRBV6-1; clone size: once; J gene: TRBJ1-2; CDR3 DNA: TGTGCCAGCAGGCGGGGACAGGTAAACGACTATGGCTACACCTTC; CDR3 protein: CASRRGQVNDYGYTF
D gene: -; V gene: TRBV10-3; clone size: -; J gene: TRBJ2-2; CDR3 DNA: TGTGCCATCAACCAACAGGAAATCGGGGAGCTGTTTTTT; CDR3 protein: CAINQQEIGELFF